This note documents a single TCR beta chain sequence. V was clipped by 1 base and J by 3 bases, with 12 bases between them. The germline gives CDR1 MGHRA, CDR2 YSYEKL. The CDR3 is made up of 15 amino acids. Patients who underwent sequencing had shown CD8+CD57+ cell expansion by flow cytometry. Investigators profiled TCR beta VDJ and CDR3 from genomic DNA template. MiXCR, run by TCRdb on the reads, gives a single entry per CDR3 protein. The sample consists of around 200,000 distinct CDR3 sequences, about 62% of them appearing once. These data are taken from a study of CD8+CD57+ T cells in acquired aplastic anemia.

The sequenced material came from sorted CD4+, CD8+, or CD8+CD57+ T cells (not recorded which) from PBMCs. The gene calls are TRBV4-1 and TRBJ1-1; no clear D gene. The sequence was obtained from a human donor with aplastic anemia. In DNA, the CDR3 is TGCGCCAGCAGCCAAGGGGGATGGAGGGACACTGAAGCTTTCTTT. This sequence encodes CASSQGGWRDTEAFF.